These 20 T cell receptor beta chains were sequenced from one sample in a study of cytomegalovirus exposure and HLA in healthy donors (dated by TCRdb to 2016 to 2017). Library preparation was by the immunoSEQ multiplex PCR assay. For the multiplex PCR, a mixture combining 60 forward primers for TCR Vbeta segments and 13 reverse primers for TCR Jbeta segments was used. The table was pulled from immuneACCESS by TCRdb, which kept in-frame rearrangements only. Such tables lose some clones; where checked, under half of the loss comes from unresolved V genes, and the rest has no known cause. Within this sample are tens of thousands of clones, with around 72% of them counted one time only. Roughly 15% of the sample lies in the top ten. Input material: PBMCs. These receptor sequences come from a woman aged 40-49 years in good health and CMV-seropositive.

This clone was seen only once. V usage is TRBV27 and J usage is TRBJ2-1, with D tentatively TRBD1 (5 bases). Deletions cut 3 bases from V and 6 bases from J, with 12 bases between. Germline V gives CDR1 MNHEY, CDR2 SMNVEV (reference sequence). The CDR3 totals 14 residues. CDR3 nucleotides: TGTGCCAGCAGTTTGGGGCTAGAAGGCAATGAGCAGTTCTTC. Translated: CASSLGLEGNEQFF.

This clone was seen only once. The genes are TRBV10-2 and TRBJ2-2, with D unresolved. CDR1 WSHSY and CDR2 SAAADI come from the germline V gene. V lost 4 bases to trimming and J lost 3 bases, with 9 bases between them. This CDR3 comprises 14 residues. CDR3 region: CASSALPDTGELFF. As DNA, the CDR3 is TGCGCCAGCAGTGCCTTACCGGACACCGGGGAGCTGTTTTTT.

This chain joins TRBV7-2 and TRBJ2-7, with a tentative D call TRBD2 (6 bases). The CDR3 consists of 15 residues. Germline assignment: CDR1 SGHTA and CDR2 FQGNSA. V lost 2 bases to trimming and J lost 5 bases, with 16 bases between them. The CDR3 sequence: CASSLSGGIFDEQYF. Written as DNA, the CDR3 is TGTGCCAGCAGCTTATCCGGGGGAATTTTCGACGAGCAGTACTTC. Supplemented by reference TRBV7-2 and TRBJ2-7, the full variable domain reads GAGVSQSPSNKVTEKGKDVELRCDPISGHTALYWYRQSLGQGLEFLIYFQGNSAPDKSGLPSDRFSAERTGGSVSTLTIQRTQQEDSAVYLCASSLSGGIFDEQYFGPGTRLTVT.

The V and J genes are TRBV5-6 and TRBJ2-7, with 7 bases matching TRBD2. The CDR3 sequence is 16 residues long. From germline, CDR1 is SGHDT and CDR2 YYEEEE. V was pared by 0 bases and J by 2 bases, with 8 bases of the junction left unmatched. DNA for the CDR3: TGTGCCAGCAGCTTGGATGGGGGGGGGAAAGCCTACGAGCAGTACTTC. It is translated as CASSLDGGGKAYEQYF. Full variable domain (remainder filled in from reference TRBV5-6 and TRBJ2-7): DAGVTQSPTHLIKTRGQQVTLRCSPKSGHDTVSWYQQALGQGPQFIFQYYEEEERQRGNFPDRFSGHQFPNYSSELNVNALLLGDSALYLCASSLDGGGKAYEQYFGPGTRLTVT.

The V call is TRBV4-3, the J call TRBJ2-2, with TRBD2 as a possible D gene (5 bases). The CDR3 loop spans 16 amino acids. Germline-derived CDR1 and CDR2 are LGHNA and YSLEER. Between the trimmed V and J ends, which lost 3 bases and 7 bases, there was a span of 18 bases. In nucleotides, the CDR3 is TGCGCCAGCAGCCAGATCTCGACCCCCGGAGGCGGGGAGCTGTTTTTT. Translation gives CASSQISTPGGGELFF.

This chain uses TRBV30 with TRBJ1-6; 8 nucleotides match TRBD1. Germline V gene sequence: CDR1 GTSNPN, CDR2 SVGIG (reference sequence). V dropped 4 bases and J dropped 8; count of bases not matched to a gene: 4. The CDR3 covers 13 residues. CDR3 DNA: TGTGCCTGGACTGACAGGGGAGATTCACCCCTCCACTTT. Translated: CAWTDRGDSPLHF.

The V call is TRBV11-2, the J call TRBJ2-5; 10 bases align to TRBD2. The CDR3 length is 17 residues. CDR1 is SGHAT, CDR2 FQNNGV, per germline. V lost 0 bases, J lost 4 bases, and 8 bases stayed unmatched. CDR3 bases: TGTGCCAGCAGCTTAGATCCCCAGCGGGAGGGCCGAGAGACCCAGTACTTC. Translated, it gives CASSLDPQREGRETQYF.

The chain couples TRBV7-3 to TRBJ2-1; D perhaps matches TRBD1 (6 bases). The V end was cut by 5 bases, the J end by 7 bases, with 15 bases between. Germline V lookup: CDR1 SGHTA, CDR2 FQGTGA. There are 14 residues in the CDR3. CDR3 loop: CASSPRGAGNEQFF. The CDR3 bases are TGTGCCAGCAGCCCCAGGGGTGCTGGGAATGAGCAGTTCTTC.

This clone appeared once. V and J are TRBV6-6 and TRBJ1-2; 7 bases agree with TRBD1. With 8 bases clipped from V and 8 bases from J, the junction kept 8 bases outside the gene matches. Germline CDR1 is MNHNY and CDR2 is SVGAGI (reference sequence). The CDR3 spans 12 residues. The chain's CDR3 is CASRDRVEGYTF. CDR3 DNA: TGTGCCAGCCGTGACAGGGTCGAAGGCTACACCTTC.

The rearrangement uses TRBV6-1 and TRBJ1-1; 10 bases line up with TRBD1. With V trimmed by 6 bases and J by 1 base, 5 bases remained unmatched. The CDR3 consists of 15 residues. Germline CDR1 and CDR2: MNHNS and SASEGT. CDR3 DNA: TGTGCCAGCAGGGGACAGGGGACACGGAACACTGAAGCTTTCTTT. Residues: CASRGQGTRNTEAFF.

This chain links TRBV7-8 with TRBJ2-7; perhaps TRBD1 as D (6 bases). CDR3 length: 13 amino acids. Germline loops: CDR1 SGHVS, CDR2 FQNEAQ. V dropped 0 bases and J dropped 3 bases, with 6 bases sitting between them. CDR3 amino acids: CASSLAQGYEQYF. The CDR3 region has the DNA TGTGCCAGCAGCTTAGCACAGGGCTACGAGCAGTACTTC. The variable domain in full, with the rest retrieved from reference TRBV7-8 and TRBJ2-7, is GAGVSQSPRYKVAKRGQDVALRCDPISGHVSLFWYQQALGQGPEFLTYFQNEAQLDKSGLPSDRFFAERPEGSVSTLKIQRTQQEDSAVYLCASSLAQGYEQYFGPGTRLTVT.

V gene TRBV6-6 combines with J gene TRBJ2-5; 7 bases match TRBD1. The CDR3 runs to 14 residues. CDR1 and CDR2 (germline): MNHNY, SVGAGI (reference sequence). The trim removed 2 bases at V and 1 base at J, leaving 1 base unmatched. The CDR3 DNA reads as TGTGCCAGCAGTTACGAGGGGGCCCAAGAGACCCAGTACTTC. Its protein is CASSYEGAQETQYF.

In nucleotides, the CDR3 is TGTGCCAGCAGTTCGCCCAGTAATCAGCCCCAGCATTTT. Protein: CASSSPSNQPQHF. V and J are TRBV28 and TRBJ1-5; D gene ambiguous. The germline gives CDR1 MDHEN, CDR2 SYDVKM. This CDR3 has 13 residues. V was trimmed by 4 bases and J by 4 bases, leaving 8 bases between them.

The gene calls are TRBV30 and TRBJ1-2; maybe TRBD1 (5 bases). The V gene lost 6 bases and the J gene lost 5 bases, with 16 bases spanning the gap. There are 13 residues in the CDR3. The germline gives CDR1 GTSNPN, CDR2 SVGIG (reference sequence). The CDR3 reads CACQRGVGYGYTF. The CDR3, as DNA: TGTGCCTGCCAGCGGGGGGTGGGATATGGCTACACCTTC.

In nucleotides, the CDR3 is TGTGCCATCGGGACTAGCGGGGGTCAGAAGTACTTC. It codes for CAIGTSGGQKYF. This chain links TRBV10-3 with TRBJ2-7, with 14 bases matching TRBD2. V trimming: 8 bases; J trimming: 11 bases; junction bases outside the gene matches: 5. Germline CDR1 is ENHRY and CDR2 is SYGVKD. CDR3 length: 12 residues.

The chain joins TRBV6-5 to TRBJ1-5, with 8 bases lining up with TRBD1. This CDR3 comprises 16 residues. V gave up 0 bases and J gave up 7 bases; unmatched junction bases: 8. The germline V gene has CDR1 MNHEY and CDR2 SVGAGI. The CDR3 DNA reads as TGTGCCAGCAGTTACTCGAGGACAGGGAAGGCACAGCCCCAGCATTTT. This sequence encodes CASSYSRTGKAQPQHF.

This chain links TRBV27 with TRBJ2-1, with 9 bases fitting TRBD2. After removal of 1 base from V and 6 bases from J, the junction contained 4 bases not matched to a gene. This CDR3 spans 15 amino acids. The germline V gene has CDR1 MNHEY and CDR2 SMNVEV (reference sequence). The CDR3 DNA reads TGTGCCAGCAGTTTATTCGCTAGCGGGACCAATGAGCAGTTCTTC. Residues: CASSLFASGTNEQFF.

This clone was seen a single time. The gene calls are TRBV27 and TRBJ2-5; 14 bases match TRBD2. CDR3 length: 16 residues. CDR1 MNHEY and CDR2 SMNVEV come from the germline V gene (reference sequence). After removal of 4 bases from V and 1 base from J, the junction contained 2 bases not matched to a gene. The CDR3 sequence is CASSSGTSGSQETQYF. DNA for the CDR3: TGTGCCAGCAGTTCCGGGACTAGCGGGAGCCAAGAGACCCAGTACTTC.

V and J are TRBV30 and TRBJ1-4, with TRBD1 identical over 7 bases. CDR1 GTSNPN and CDR2 SVGIG come from the germline V gene (reference sequence). V trimming: 8 bases; J trimming: 8 bases; junction bases outside the gene matches: 8. This CDR3 contains 12 residues. CDR3 DNA sequence: TGTGCCAGCACAGGGGTCGGGGAAAAACTGTTTTTT. This encodes CASTGVGEKLFF.

J is TRBJ1-5 and V is TRBV2; D ambiguous. Trimming stripped 3 bases from V and 4 bases from J, with 4 bases between. This CDR3 region has 12 residues. The germline CDR1 and CDR2 sequences are SNHLY and FYNNEI. The CDR3 sequence is CASSDPNQPQHF. The CDR3 region has the DNA TGTGCCAGCAGTGACCCGAATCAGCCCCAGCATTTT.